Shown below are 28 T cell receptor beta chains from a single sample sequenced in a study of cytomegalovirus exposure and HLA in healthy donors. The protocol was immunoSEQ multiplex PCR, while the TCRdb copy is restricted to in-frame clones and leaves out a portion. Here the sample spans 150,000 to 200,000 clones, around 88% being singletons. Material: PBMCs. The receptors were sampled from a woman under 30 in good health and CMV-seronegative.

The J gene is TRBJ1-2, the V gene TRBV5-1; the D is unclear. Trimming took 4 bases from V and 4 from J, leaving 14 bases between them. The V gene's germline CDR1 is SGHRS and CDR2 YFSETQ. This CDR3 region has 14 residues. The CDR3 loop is CASSPLREPYGYTF. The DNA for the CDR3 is TGCGCCAGCAGCCCTTTGAGGGAGCCCTATGGCTACACCTTC. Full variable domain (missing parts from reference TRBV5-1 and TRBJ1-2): KAGVTQTPRYLIKTRGQQVTLSCSPISGHRSVSWYQQTPGQGLQFLFEYFSETQRNKGNFPGRFSGRQFSNSRSEMNVSTLELGDSALYLCASSPLREPYGYTFGSGTRLTVV.

This CDR3 reads CASGHRRDTEAFF. CDR3 DNA sequence: TGTGCTAGTGGCCACCGAAGAGACACTGAAGCTTTCTTT. The rearrangement links TRBV12-5 to TRBJ1-1; D ambiguous. Germline loops: CDR1 LGHNT, CDR2 FRNRAP. The CDR3 has 13 residues. Trimming left V 6 bases short and J 3 bases short, with 11 bases between.

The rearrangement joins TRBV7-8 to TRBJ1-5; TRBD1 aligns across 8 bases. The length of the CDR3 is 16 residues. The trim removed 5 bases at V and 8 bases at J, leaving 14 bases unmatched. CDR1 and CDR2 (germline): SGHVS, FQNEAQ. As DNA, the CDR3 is TGTGCCAGCAGCCAAGGGACAGGCGGCATGAGGGAGCCCCAGCATTTT. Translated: CASSQGTGGMREPQHF.

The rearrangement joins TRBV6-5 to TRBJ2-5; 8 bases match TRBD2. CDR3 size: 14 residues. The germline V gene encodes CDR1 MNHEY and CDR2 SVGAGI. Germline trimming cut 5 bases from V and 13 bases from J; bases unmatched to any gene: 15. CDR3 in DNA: TGTGCCAGCAGTAATATCCGGGACTCCGGGGGGGGGTACTTC. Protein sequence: CASSNIRDSGGGYF.

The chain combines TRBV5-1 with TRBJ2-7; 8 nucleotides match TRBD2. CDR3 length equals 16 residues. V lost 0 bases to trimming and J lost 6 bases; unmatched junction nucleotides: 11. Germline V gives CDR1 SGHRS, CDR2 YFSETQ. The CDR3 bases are TGCGCCAGCAGCTTGGTGGTGGGACTAGAAGGCGCCGAGCAGTACTTC. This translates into CASSLVVGLEGAEQYF.

In nucleotides, the CDR3 is TGTGCCACCAGCAGAGATCAGGGCAGGGGCGGTCAGCCCCAGCATTTT. Protein product: CATSRDQGRGGQPQHF. The chain couples TRBV15 to TRBJ1-5; tentatively, D is TRBD1 (6 bases). The V gene's germline CDR1 is LNHNV and CDR2 YYDKDF (reference sequence). The CDR3 runs 16 residues. The V and J ends lost 0 bases and 6 bases respectively, with 15 bases between them.

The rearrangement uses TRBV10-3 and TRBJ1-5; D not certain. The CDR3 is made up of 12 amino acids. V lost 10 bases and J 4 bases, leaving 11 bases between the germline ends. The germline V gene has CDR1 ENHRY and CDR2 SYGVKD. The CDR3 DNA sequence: TGTGCCACCGGTAGCGAGAATCAGCCCCAGCATTTT. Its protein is CATGSENQPQHF.

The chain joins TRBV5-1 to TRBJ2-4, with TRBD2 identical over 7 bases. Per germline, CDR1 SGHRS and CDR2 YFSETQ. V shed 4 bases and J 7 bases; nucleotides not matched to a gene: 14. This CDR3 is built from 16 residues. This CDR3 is CASSNIRASGNNIQYF. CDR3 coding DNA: TGCGCCAGCAGCAATATCCGGGCTAGCGGAAATAACATTCAGTACTTC.

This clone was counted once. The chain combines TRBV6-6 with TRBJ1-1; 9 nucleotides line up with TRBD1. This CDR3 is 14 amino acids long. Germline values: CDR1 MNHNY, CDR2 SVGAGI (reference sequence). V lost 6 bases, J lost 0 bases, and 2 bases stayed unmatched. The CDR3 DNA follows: TGTGCCAGCAGCCGGACAGGGGTGAACACTGAAGCTTTCTTT. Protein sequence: CASSRTGVNTEAFF.

CDR3 sequence reads: CASTMSGRINEQFF. CDR3 coding DNA: TGTGCCAGTACTATGAGCGGGAGGATAAATGAGCAGTTCTTC. The chain employs TRBV19 and TRBJ2-1, with TRBD2 matching over 9 bases. Unmatched junction bases numbered 8, after V lost 7 bases and J lost 7 bases. Germline V gene data show CDR1 as LNHDA and CDR2 as SQIVND (reference sequence). The CDR3 has 14 amino acids.

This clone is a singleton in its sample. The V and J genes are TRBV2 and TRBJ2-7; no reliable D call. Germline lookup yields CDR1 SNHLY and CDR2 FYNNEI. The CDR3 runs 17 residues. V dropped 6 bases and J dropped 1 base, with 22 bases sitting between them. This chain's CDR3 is CASRKGSYSRESYEQYF. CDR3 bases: TGTGCCAGCAGAAAAGGATCGTACAGCCGAGAATCCTACGAGCAGTACTTC.

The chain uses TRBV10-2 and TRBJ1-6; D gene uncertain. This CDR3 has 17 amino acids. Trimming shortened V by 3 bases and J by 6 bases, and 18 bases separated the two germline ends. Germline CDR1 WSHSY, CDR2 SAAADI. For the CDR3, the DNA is TGCGCCAGCAGTGAAGCCGCCCAAGAGCCCCTTAATTCACCCCTCCACTTT. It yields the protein CASSEAAQEPLNSPLHF.

The CDR3 here is CASSPTASGDHSYEQYF. Here the CDR3 DNA reads TGTGCCAGCAGCCCGACCGCTAGCGGGGACCACTCCTACGAGCAGTACTTC. The gene calls are TRBV5-8 and TRBJ2-7; 9 bases line up with TRBD2. Germline V CDR1 and CDR2: SGHTS, YDEGEE. The CDR3 length is 17 residues. The V gene end was trimmed by 4 bases and the J gene end by 0 bases; junction bases not matched to a gene: 11.

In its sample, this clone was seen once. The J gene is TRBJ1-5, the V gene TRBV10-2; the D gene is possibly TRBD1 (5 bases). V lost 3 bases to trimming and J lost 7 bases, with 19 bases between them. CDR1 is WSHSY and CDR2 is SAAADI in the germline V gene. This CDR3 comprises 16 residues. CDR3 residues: CASSDRRTGEGQPQHF. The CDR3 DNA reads TGCGCCAGCAGTGACCGCCGGACGGGAGAGGGGCAGCCCCAGCATTTT.

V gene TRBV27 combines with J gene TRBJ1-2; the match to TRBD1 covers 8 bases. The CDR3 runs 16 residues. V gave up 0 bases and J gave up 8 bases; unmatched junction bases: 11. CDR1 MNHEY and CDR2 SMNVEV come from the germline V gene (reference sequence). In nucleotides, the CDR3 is TGTGCCAGCAGTTTATCGAGGACAGGGCGGTCTTCGGGCTACACCTTC. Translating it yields CASSLSRTGRSSGYTF.

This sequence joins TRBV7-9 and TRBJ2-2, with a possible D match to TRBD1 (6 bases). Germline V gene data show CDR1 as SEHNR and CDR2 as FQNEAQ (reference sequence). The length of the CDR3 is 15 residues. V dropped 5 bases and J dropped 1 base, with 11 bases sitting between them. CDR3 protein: CASSVPGQNTGELFF. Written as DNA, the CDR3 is TGTGCCAGCAGCGTGCCGGGACAGAACACCGGGGAGCTGTTTTTT.

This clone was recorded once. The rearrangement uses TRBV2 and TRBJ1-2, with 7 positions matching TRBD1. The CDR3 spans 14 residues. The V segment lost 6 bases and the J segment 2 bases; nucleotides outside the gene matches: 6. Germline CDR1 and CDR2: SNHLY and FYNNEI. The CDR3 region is CASRATGNNYGYTF. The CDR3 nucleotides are TGTGCCAGCAGGGCGACAGGGAACAACTATGGCTACACCTTC.

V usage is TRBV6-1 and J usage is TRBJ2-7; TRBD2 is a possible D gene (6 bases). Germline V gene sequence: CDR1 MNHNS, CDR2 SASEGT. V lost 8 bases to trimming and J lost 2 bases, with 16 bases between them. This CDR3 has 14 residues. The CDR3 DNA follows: TGTGCCAGCGCCCTAATGGGACTTACCTACGAGCAGTACTTC. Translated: CASALMGLTYEQYF.

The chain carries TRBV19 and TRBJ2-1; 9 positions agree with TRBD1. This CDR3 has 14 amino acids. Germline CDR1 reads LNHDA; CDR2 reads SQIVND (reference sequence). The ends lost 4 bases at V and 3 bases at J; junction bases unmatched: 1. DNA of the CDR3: TGTGCCAGTAGTAGGACAGGGGACTACAATGAGCAGTTCTTC. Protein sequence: CASSRTGDYNEQFF. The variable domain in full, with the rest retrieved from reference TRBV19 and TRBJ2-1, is DGGITQSPKYLFRKEGQNVTLSCEQNLNHDAMYWYRQDPGQGLRLIYYSQIVNDFQKGDIAEGYSVSREKKESFPLTVTSAQKNPTAFYLCASSRTGDYNEQFFGPGTRLTVL.

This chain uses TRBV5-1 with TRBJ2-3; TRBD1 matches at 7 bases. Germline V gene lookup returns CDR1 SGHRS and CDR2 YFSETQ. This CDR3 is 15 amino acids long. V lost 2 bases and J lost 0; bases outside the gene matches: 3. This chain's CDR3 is CASSLQGSSTDTQYF. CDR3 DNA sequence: TGCGCCAGCAGCTTACAGGGGAGTAGCACAGATACGCAGTATTTT.

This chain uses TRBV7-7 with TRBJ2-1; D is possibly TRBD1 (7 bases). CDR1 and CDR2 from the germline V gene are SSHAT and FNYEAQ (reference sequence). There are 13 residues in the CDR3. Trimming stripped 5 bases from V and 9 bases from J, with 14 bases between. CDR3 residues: CASSPTGRGEQFF. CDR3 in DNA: TGTGCCAGCAGCCCGACAGGGCGGGGTGAGCAGTTCTTC.

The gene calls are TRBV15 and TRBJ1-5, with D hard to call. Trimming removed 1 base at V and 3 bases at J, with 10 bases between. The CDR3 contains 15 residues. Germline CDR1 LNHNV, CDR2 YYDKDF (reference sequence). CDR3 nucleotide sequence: TGTGCCACCAGCAGAGGTGGAGGATTCAATCAGCCCCAGCATTTT. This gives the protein CATSRGGGFNQPQHF.

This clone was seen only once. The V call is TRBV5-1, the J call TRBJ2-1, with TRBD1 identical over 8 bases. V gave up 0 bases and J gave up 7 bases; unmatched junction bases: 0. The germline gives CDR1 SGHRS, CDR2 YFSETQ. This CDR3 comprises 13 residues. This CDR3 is CASSLGTGNEQFF. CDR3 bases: TGCGCCAGCAGCTTGGGGACAGGGAATGAGCAGTTCTTC.

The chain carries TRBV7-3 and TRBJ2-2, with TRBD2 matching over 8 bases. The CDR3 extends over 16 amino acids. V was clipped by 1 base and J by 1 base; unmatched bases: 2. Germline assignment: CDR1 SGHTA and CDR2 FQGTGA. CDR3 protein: CASSLNSGENTGELFF. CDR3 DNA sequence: TGTGCCAGCAGCTTAAATAGCGGGGAGAACACCGGGGAGCTGTTTTTT.

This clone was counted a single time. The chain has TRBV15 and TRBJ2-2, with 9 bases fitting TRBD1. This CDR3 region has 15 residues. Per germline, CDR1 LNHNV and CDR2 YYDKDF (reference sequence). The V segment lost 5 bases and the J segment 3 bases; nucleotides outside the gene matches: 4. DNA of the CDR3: TGTGCCACCAGCCCTACAGGGGGCTACACCGGGGAGCTGTTTTTT. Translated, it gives CATSPTGGYTGELFF.

The CDR3 loop reads CASSQPGLAGGSTGELFF. The CDR3, as DNA: TGCGCCAGCAGCCAACCGGGACTAGCGGGGGGTAGTACCGGGGAGCTGTTTTTT. The chain employs TRBV4-1 and TRBJ2-2, with TRBD2 identical over 15 bases. Unmatched junction bases numbered 6, after V lost 2 bases and J lost 5 bases. The CDR3 loop spans 18 amino acids. The germline V gene has CDR1 MGHRA and CDR2 YSYEKL.

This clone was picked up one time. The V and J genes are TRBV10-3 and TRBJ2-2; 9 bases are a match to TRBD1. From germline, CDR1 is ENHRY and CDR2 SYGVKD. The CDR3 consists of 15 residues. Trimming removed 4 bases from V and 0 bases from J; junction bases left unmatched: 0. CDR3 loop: CAISGTGANTGELFF. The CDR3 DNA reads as TGTGCCATCAGTGGGACAGGGGCGAACACCGGGGAGCTGTTTTTT.

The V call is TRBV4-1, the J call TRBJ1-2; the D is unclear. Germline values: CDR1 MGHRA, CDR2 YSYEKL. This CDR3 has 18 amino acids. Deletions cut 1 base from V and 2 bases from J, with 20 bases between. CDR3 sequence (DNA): TGCGCCAGCAGCCAAGGATGGGCAGCACGAAATTCCAACTATGGCTACACCTTC. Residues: CASSQGWAARNSNYGYTF.